A single T cell receptor (beta chain) is shown here with its context. One junction end does not reproduce the germline sequence, and a read error may be involved. The germline V gene encodes CDR1 SEHNR and CDR2 FQNEAQ (reference sequence). The CDR3 extends over 12 amino acids. It was with a sample-barcoded 5' primer and a J-beta primer mix that a second PCR of roughly 7 to 12 cycles was run. One entry per CDR3 protein results from TCRdb running MiXCR on the 5' RACE reads. The data hold around 1,000,000 distinct CDR3 sequences, with 30% to 40% observed a single time. This specimen belongs to a study of blood T cells in healthy people across ages.

The specimen was blood. This sequence joins TRBV7-9 and TRBJ1-6, with D hard to call. This TCR was recovered from a man between 18 and 35 years old in good health. DNA for the CDR3: TGTGCCAGCAGCTCCCATAATTCACCCCCCCACTTT. Its translation: CASSSHNSPPHF. Looking up the rest from reference TRBV7-9 and TRBJ1-6 gives the full variable domain: DTGVSQNPRHKITKRGQNVTFRCDPISEHNRLYWYRQTLGQGPEFLTYFQNEAQLEKSRLLSDRFSAERPKGSFSTLEIQRTEQGDSAMYLCASSSHNSPPHFGNGTRLTVT.